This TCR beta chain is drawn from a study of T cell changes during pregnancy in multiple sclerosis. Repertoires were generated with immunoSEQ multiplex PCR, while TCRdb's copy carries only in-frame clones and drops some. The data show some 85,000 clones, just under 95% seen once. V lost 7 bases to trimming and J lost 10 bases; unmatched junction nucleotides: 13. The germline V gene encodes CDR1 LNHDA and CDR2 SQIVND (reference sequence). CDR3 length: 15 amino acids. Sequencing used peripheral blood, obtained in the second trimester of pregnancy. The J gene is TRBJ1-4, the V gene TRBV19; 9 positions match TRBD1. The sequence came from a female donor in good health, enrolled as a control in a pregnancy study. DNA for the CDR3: TGTGCCAGTACCGACGCGCGGGACAGGGACAGAAAACTGTTTTTT. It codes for CASTDARDRDRKLFF.